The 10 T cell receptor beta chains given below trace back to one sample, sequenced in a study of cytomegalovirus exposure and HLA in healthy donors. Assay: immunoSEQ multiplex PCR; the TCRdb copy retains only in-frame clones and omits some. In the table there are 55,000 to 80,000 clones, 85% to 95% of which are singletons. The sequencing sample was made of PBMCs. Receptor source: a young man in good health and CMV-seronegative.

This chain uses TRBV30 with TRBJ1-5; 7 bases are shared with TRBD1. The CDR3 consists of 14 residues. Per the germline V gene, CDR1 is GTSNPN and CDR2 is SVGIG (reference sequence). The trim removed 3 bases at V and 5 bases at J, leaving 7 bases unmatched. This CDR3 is CAWRGDRIDQPQHF. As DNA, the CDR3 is TGTGCCTGGAGAGGGGACAGAATAGATCAGCCCCAGCATTTT.

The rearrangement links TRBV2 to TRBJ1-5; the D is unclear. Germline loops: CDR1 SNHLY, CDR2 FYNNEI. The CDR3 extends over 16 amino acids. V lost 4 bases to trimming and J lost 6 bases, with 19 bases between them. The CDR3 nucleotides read TGTGCCAGCAGTGCTAAATACTCGCTGGAGGGTCAGCCCCAGCATTTT. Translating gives CASSAKYSLEGQPQHF.

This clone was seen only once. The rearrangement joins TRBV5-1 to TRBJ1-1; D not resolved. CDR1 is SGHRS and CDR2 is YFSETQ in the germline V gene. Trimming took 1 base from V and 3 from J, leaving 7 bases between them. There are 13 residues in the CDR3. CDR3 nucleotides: TGCGCCAGCAGCTTGAAGGCGGACACTGAAGCTTTCTTT. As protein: CASSLKADTEAFF.

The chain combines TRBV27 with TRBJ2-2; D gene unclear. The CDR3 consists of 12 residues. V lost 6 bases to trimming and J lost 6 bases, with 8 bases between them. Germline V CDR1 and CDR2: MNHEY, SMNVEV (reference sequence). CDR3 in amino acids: CASSLEAGELFF. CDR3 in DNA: TGTGCCAGCAGCCTAGAGGCCGGGGAGCTGTTTTTT.

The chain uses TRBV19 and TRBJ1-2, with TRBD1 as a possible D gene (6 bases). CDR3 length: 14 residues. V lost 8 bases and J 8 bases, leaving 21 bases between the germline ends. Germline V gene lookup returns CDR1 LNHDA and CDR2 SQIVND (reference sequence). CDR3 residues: CASYAPQGSVGYTF. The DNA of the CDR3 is TGTGCCAGTTATGCACCACAGGGAAGTGTGGGCTACACCTTC. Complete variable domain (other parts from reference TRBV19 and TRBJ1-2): DGGITQSPKYLFRKEGQNVTLSCEQNLNHDAMYWYRQDPGQGLRLIYYSQIVNDFQKGDIAEGYSVSREKKESFPLTVTSAQKNPTAFYLCASYAPQGSVGYTFGSGTRLTVV.

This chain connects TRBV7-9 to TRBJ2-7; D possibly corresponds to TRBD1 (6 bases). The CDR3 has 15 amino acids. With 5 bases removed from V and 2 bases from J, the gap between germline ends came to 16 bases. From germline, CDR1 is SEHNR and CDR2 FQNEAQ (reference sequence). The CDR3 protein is CASSPPLGDTYEQYF. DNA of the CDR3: TGTGCCAGCAGCCCTCCGCTAGGGGACACCTACGAGCAGTACTTC. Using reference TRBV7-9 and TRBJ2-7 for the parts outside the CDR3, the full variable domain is DTGVSQNPRHKITKRGQNVTFRCDPISEHNRLYWYRQTLGQGPEFLTYFQNEAQLEKSRLLSDRFSAERPKGSFSTLEIQRTEQGDSAMYLCASSPPLGDTYEQYFGPGTRLTVT.

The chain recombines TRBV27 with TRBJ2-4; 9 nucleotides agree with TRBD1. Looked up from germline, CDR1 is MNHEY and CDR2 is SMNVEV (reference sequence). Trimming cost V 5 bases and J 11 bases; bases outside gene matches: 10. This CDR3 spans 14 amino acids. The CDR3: CASSLGQGRGFQYF. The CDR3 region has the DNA TGTGCCAGCAGTCTGGGACAGGGAAGAGGCTTTCAGTACTTC.

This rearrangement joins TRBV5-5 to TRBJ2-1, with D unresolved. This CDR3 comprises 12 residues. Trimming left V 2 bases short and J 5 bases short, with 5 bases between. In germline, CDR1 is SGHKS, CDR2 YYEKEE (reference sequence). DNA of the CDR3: TGTGCCAGCAGCTTTAAAAACAATGAGCAGTTCTTC. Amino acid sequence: CASSFKNNEQFF.

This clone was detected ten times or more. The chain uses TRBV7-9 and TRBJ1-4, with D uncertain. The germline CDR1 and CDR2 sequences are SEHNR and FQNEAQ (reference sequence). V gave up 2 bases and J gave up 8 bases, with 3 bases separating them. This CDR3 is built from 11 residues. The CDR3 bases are TGTGCCAGCAGCTTACAGGAAAAACTGTTTTTT. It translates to CASSLQEKLFF.

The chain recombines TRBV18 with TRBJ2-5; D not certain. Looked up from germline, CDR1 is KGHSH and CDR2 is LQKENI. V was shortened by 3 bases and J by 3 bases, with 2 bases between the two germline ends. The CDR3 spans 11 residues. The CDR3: CASSPEETQYF. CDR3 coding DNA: TGTGCCAGCTCACCCGAAGAGACCCAGTACTTC.